Given below is one T cell receptor beta chain in context. Looked up from germline, CDR1 is SGHVS and CDR2 is FNYEAQ. With 1 base clipped from V and 5 bases from J, the junction kept 16 bases outside the gene matches. This CDR3 spans 19 amino acids. The data were obtained in a study of blood T cell repertoires in COVID-19. TCRdb's copy holds only in-frame clones and misses some; the assay was immunoSEQ multiplex PCR. The sample lists roughly 110,000 clones; 65% to 75% were seen once. The specimen was peripheral blood. The sequence came from a human donor with acute or convalescent COVID-19. The donor label of this sample is uncertain. The V and J genes are TRBV7-6 and TRBJ2-1; TRBD2 matches at 8 bases. The CDR3 loop is CASSLGFYRGGLANNEQFF. The DNA for the CDR3 is TGTGCCAGCAGCTTAGGTTTTTATCGGGGGGGCCTCGCGAACAATGAGCAGTTCTTC.